These 17 T cell receptor beta chains came from one sample sequenced in a study of CD8 T cells in Susac syndrome. RNA totalling 0.5 to 1 ug underwent reverse transcription with random hexamers. In TCRdb, the immunoSEQ multiplex PCR reads were re-called with MiXCR into one record per CDR3 protein. This table has 110,000 or so distinct CDR3 sequences, less than 97% appearing once. Material: CD4+ T cells from PBMCs. Source of these receptors: a human donor in good health.

This chain links TRBV4-3 with TRBJ1-3, with TRBD1 as a possible D gene (5 bases). Trimming removed 4 bases at V and 0 bases at J, with 16 bases between. The CDR3 is 17 residues long. Germline values: CDR1 LGHNA, CDR2 YSLEER. This chain's CDR3 is CASSRKMGVDSGNTIYF. DNA for the CDR3: TGCGCCAGCAGCCGCAAGATGGGGGTAGACTCTGGAAACACCATATATTTT.

The J gene is TRBJ2-1, the V gene TRBV24-1; 9 bases agree with TRBD1. Germline V gene sequence: CDR1 KGHDR, CDR2 SFDVKD. Germline trimming cut 3 bases from V and 2 bases from J; bases unmatched to any gene: 4. The CDR3 loop spans 16 amino acids. Here the CDR3 reads CATSDAGTGTYNEQFF. Written as DNA, the CDR3 is TGTGCCACCAGTGATGCCGGGACAGGGACCTACAATGAGCAGTTCTTC.

The chain joins TRBV15 to TRBJ1-5, with D maybe TRBD1 (5 bases). CDR3 length: 14 residues. Germline V gene data show CDR1 as LNHNV and CDR2 as YYDKDF (reference sequence). Deletions cut 8 bases from V and 4 bases from J, with 15 bases between. The CDR3 sequence is CATGRSWGNQPQHF. The CDR3 coding sequence is TGTGCCACCGGCCGCTCTTGGGGGAATCAGCCCCAGCATTTT. Together with reference TRBV15 and TRBJ1-5, the CDR3 gives the full variable domain: DAMVIQNPRYQVTQFGKPVTLSCSQTLNHNVMYWYQQKSSQAPKLLFHYYDKDFNNEADTPDNFQSRRPNTSFCFLDIRSPGLGDTAMYLCATGRSWGNQPQHFGDGTRLSIL.

V usage is TRBV6-5 and J usage is TRBJ1-4, with D tentatively TRBD1 (5 bases). Germline V gene sequence: CDR1 MNHEY, CDR2 SVGAGI. Trimming took off 8 bases at V and 0 bases at J, with 7 bases between the two ends. CDR3 size: 13 residues. The CDR3 loop is CASRQTTNEKLFF. CDR3 coding DNA: TGTGCCAGCCGACAGACAACTAATGAAAAACTGTTTTTT.

This chain links TRBV29-1 with TRBJ2-7; D remains unclear. The CDR3 loop spans 11 amino acids. The ends were cut back, 7 bases at V and 6 bases at J, with 13 bases in the middle. Germline V gives CDR1 SQVTM, CDR2 ANQGSEA. CDR3 residues: CSALGRIEQYF. CDR3 nucleotide sequence: TGCAGCGCCCTTGGACGGATCGAGCAGTACTTC.

The chain recombines TRBV28 with TRBJ2-7; D perhaps matches TRBD2 (5 bases). Looked up from germline, CDR1 is MDHEN and CDR2 is SYDVKM. The CDR3 is 16 amino acids. V lost 7 bases and J lost 4, with 23 bases in between. This chain's CDR3 is CASNVRASMSQYEQYF. Here the CDR3 DNA reads TGTGCCAGCAATGTGCGGGCCTCCATGTCCCAATACGAGCAGTACTTC.

The gene calls are TRBV14 and TRBJ1-3; D unresolved. This CDR3 is built from 13 residues. Germline values: CDR1 SGHDN, CDR2 FVKESK. Trimming took 2 bases from V and 4 from J, leaving 6 bases between them. Here the CDR3 DNA reads TGTGCCAGCAGCCAAATCTTCGGAAACACCATATATTTT. Its translation is CASSQIFGNTIYF.

The J gene is TRBJ1-1, the V gene TRBV7-9; D possibly corresponds to TRBD1 (6 bases). The CDR3 extends over 14 amino acids. V was shortened by 1 base and J by 11 bases, with 17 bases between the two germline ends. The germline gives CDR1 SEHNR, CDR2 FQNEAQ (reference sequence). CDR3 in amino acids: CASSLGSGDKSAFF. The CDR3 bases are TGTGCCAGCAGCTTAGGTTCGGGGGACAAGTCCGCTTTCTTT.

The genes are TRBV19 and TRBJ2-2; 7 positions match TRBD1. Unmatched junction bases numbered 9, after V lost 2 bases and J lost 3 bases. The CDR3 contains 17 residues. The germline gives CDR1 LNHDA, CDR2 SQIVND (reference sequence). This CDR3 reads CASSIWKGAMDTGELFF. The CDR3 DNA follows: TGTGCCAGTAGTATATGGAAGGGGGCGATGGACACCGGGGAGCTGTTTTTT.

The genes are TRBV29-1 and TRBJ2-2; 9 bases map to TRBD1. CDR1 and CDR2 from the germline V gene are SQVTM and ANQGSEA. The J segment lost 4 bases and the V segment lost 7 bases, leaving 7 bases of the junction unmatched. CDR3 size: 14 residues. This chain's CDR3 is CSGRTGVGTGELFF. The CDR3 coding sequence is TGCAGCGGCCGGACAGGGGTGGGCACCGGGGAGCTGTTTTTT.

This chain connects TRBV20-1 to TRBJ2-5; D is possibly TRBD1 or TRBD2 (6 bases each). Trimming took off 6 bases at V and 5 bases at J, with 16 bases between the two ends. The CDR3 is 13 amino acids. Germline V gene data show CDR1 as DFQATT and CDR2 as SNEGSKA (reference sequence). Here the CDR3 reads CSAGGGPSETQYF. Written as DNA, the CDR3 is TGCAGTGCCGGAGGGGGTCCGTCGGAGACCCAGTACTTC.

This chain links TRBV18 with TRBJ2-1; D is uncertain. The CDR3 has 15 amino acids. Trimming pared 3 bases from V and 0 bases from J, leaving 9 bases between. Germline assignment: CDR1 KGHSH and CDR2 LQKENI. CDR3 region: CASSPVQISYNEQFF. Written as DNA, the CDR3 is TGTGCCAGCTCACCCGTACAGATCTCCTACAATGAGCAGTTCTTC.

The rearrangement links TRBV19 to TRBJ2-3, with D perhaps being TRBD1 or TRBD2 (5 bases each). The germline V gene has CDR1 LNHDA and CDR2 SQIVND (reference sequence). This CDR3 comprises 16 residues. V was clipped by 9 bases and J by 2 bases, with 21 bases between them. DNA of the CDR3: TGTGCCAGCAGACTTACCGGGACCATAGTCACAGATACGCAGTATTTT. It specifies CASRLTGTIVTDTQYF.

V and J are TRBV5-1 and TRBJ2-2; 9 bases fit TRBD1. J gave up 5 bases and V 2 bases, and 4 bases lay outside the gene matches. The germline V gene has CDR1 SGHRS and CDR2 YFSETQ. The CDR3 contains 15 residues. CDR3 region: CASSLLGQGTGELFF. The CDR3 region has the DNA TGCGCCAGCAGCTTATTAGGACAGGGGACCGGGGAGCTGTTTTTT. The variable domain in full, completed from reference TRBV5-1 and TRBJ2-2, reads KAGVTQTPRYLIKTRGQQVTLSCSPISGHRSVSWYQQTPGQGLQFLFEYFSETQRNKGNFPGRFSGRQFSNSRSEMNVSTLELGDSALYLCASSLLGQGTGELFFGEGSRLTVL.

Here the CDR3 DNA reads TGCAGCGTTGGGAGGCAGGAGTACGAGCAGTACTTC. Translated, it gives CSVGRQEYEQYF. The chain has TRBV29-1 and TRBJ2-7; a weak D match, TRBD2 (5 bases). The V gene's germline CDR1 is SQVTM and CDR2 ANQGSEA. V shed 4 bases and J shed 4 bases, with 11 bases lying between them. This CDR3 is 12 amino acids long.

This chain uses TRBV20-1 with TRBJ2-6; 7 bases line up with TRBD2. The CDR3 is 14 amino acids. In germline, CDR1 is DFQATT, CDR2 SNEGSKA (reference sequence). J was trimmed by 3 bases and V by 6 bases; bases with no gene match: 5. Here the CDR3 reads CSAEGGLGANVLTF. The CDR3 DNA is TGCAGTGCCGAGGGAGGGCTTGGGGCCAACGTCCTGACTTTC.

The J gene is TRBJ2-4, the V gene TRBV11-2; D uncertain. CDR3 size: 14 residues. Germline lookup yields CDR1 SGHAT and CDR2 FQNNGV. V was cut by 3 bases and J by 0 bases, with 6 bases left in between. DNA for the CDR3: TGTGCCAGCAGCTTGACACCAGCCAAAAACATTCAGTACTTC. Protein product: CASSLTPAKNIQYF.